Detailed here is one T cell receptor beta chain. The CDR3 consists of 14 residues. The germline CDR1 and CDR2 sequences are SGHDT and YYEEEE. V was trimmed by 5 bases and J by 4 bases, leaving 15 bases between them. These data belong to a study of T cells in Graves' hyperthyroidism and ophthalmopathy. Researchers amplified the TCR beta CDR3 regions from RNA transcripts. First-round RT-PCR of the TCR CDR3 relied on the HTBI primer set. TCRdb processed the multiplex PCR reads anew with MiXCR; each CDR3 protein has one entry. Of hundreds of thousands of distinct CDR3 sequences listed, over 11% are singletons. Together with thyroid ultrasound, orbital computed tomography, serum thyroxine and TRAb, clinical symptoms were used for diagnoses.

The origin of this receptor is a man aged 45-65 years with Graves' ophthalmopathy. Input material: blood. The gene calls are TRBV5-6 and TRBJ1-2; TRBD1 might be the D (6 bases). Here the CDR3 DNA reads TGTGCCAGCAGGCGAGGGCAGGGGCTCTATGGCTACACCTTC. Its translation: CASRRGQGLYGYTF.